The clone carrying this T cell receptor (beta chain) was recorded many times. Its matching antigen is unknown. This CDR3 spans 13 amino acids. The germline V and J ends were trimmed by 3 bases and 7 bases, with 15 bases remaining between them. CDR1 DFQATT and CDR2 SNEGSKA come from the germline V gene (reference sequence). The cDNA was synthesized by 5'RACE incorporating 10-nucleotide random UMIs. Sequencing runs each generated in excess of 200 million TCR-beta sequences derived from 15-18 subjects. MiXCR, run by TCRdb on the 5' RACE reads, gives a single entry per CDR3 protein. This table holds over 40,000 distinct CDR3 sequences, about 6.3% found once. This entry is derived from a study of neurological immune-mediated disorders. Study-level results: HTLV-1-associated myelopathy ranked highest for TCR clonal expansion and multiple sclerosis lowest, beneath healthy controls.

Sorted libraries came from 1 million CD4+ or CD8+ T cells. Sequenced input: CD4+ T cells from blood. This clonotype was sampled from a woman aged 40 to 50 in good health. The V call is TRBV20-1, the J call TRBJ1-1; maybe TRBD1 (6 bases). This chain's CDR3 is CSASSPGANEAFF. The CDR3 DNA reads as TGCAGTGCTAGCTCCCCGGGGGCGAATGAAGCTTTCTTT.